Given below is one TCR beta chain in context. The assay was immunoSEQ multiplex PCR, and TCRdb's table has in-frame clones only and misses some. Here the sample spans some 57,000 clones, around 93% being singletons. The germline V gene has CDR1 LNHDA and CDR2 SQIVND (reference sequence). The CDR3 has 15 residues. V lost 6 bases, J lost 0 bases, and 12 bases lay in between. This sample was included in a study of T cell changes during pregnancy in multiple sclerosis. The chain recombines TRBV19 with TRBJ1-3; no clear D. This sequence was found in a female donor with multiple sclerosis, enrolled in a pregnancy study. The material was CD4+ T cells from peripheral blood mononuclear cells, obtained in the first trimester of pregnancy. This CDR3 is CASSTVAGSGNTIYF. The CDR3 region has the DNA TGTGCCAGTAGCACGGTAGCGGGCTCTGGAAACACCATATATTTT.